This TCR beta chain was captured in a study of blood T cell repertoires in COVID-19. Study background: Samples came from the United States, Italy and Spain, spanning acute and convalescent COVID-19. PBMCs, B-cell-depleted T cells, or T cells provided the cDNA or gDNA that made up the material.

Some clones are missing from TCRdb's copy, which holds only in-frame ones; the method was immunoSEQ multiplex PCR. The profile shows 350,000 to 450,000 clones, around 84% of them singletons. The length of the CDR3 is 15 residues. Germline-derived CDR1 and CDR2 are LNHNV and YYDKDF (reference sequence). Trimming took off 1 base at V and 0 bases at J, with 8 bases between the two ends. The chain couples TRBV15 to TRBJ2-3, with D perhaps matching TRBD2 (6 bases). Specimen: peripheral blood. This TCR was sampled from a human donor in a cohort sampled during active COVID-19. The CDR3 bases are TGTGCCACCAGCAGAGGGCGGGGAAGCACAGATACGCAGTATTTT. Translation: CATSRGRGSTDTQYF.